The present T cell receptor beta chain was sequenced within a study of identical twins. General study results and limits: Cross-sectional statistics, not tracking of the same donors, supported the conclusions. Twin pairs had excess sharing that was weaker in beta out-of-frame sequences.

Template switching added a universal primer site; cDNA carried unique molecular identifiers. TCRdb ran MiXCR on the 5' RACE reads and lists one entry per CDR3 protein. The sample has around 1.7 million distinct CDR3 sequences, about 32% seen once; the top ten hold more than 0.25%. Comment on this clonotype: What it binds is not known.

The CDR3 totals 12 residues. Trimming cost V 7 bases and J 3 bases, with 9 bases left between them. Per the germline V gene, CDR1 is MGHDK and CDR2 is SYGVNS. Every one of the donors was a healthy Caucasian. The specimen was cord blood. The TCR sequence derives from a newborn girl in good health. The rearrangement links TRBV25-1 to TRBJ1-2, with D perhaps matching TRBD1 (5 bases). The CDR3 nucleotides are TGTGCCAGCATCTCGGGACACTATGGCTACACCTTC. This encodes CASISGHYGYTF.